The present T cell receptor beta chain was sequenced within a study of shared clonotypes between healthy human individuals. CDR3 size: 14 residues. Looked up from germline, CDR1 is SGHDN and CDR2 is FVKESK. J gave up 3 bases and V 4 bases, and 5 bases lay outside the gene matches. CD45RO-negative, CCR7-selected cells formed the naive CD8 fraction, which excluded terminally differentiated effector memory CD45RA+ cells. Clones were read by immunoSEQ multiplex PCR, and TCRdb kept only the in-frame ones, dropping some. The top ten hold about 0.25% of the sample, which has fewer than 850,000 clones, 90% to 98% seen once.

The sequenced sample consisted of naive CD8+ T cells sorted from blood. This sequence was found in a man aged 30 to 39 in good health. The chain employs TRBV14 and TRBJ1-2, with 7 bases fitting TRBD1. CDR3 in amino acids: CASSLLGQDYGYTF. For the CDR3, the DNA is TGTGCCAGCAGCCTCCTAGGACAGGACTATGGCTACACCTTC.